The 9 T cell receptor beta chains below all came from one sample that was sequenced in a study of HIV-infected children after antiretroviral therapy interruption. Unique molecular identifiers were included in an RNA-based 3' RACE TCR library. TCRdb processed the 3' RACE reads anew with MiXCR; each CDR3 protein has one entry. The sample has about 40,000 distinct CDR3 sequences; over 6% are singletons. Treatment described: PENTA 11 planned treatment interruption arm or continuous ART arm. Sequencing was performed on CD45RA+ CD4+ T cells from PBMCs, pooled from several time points, taken from a donor given antiretroviral therapy, either interrupted or continuous. Documented subset: naive CD4+ CD45RA+ CD45RO- T cells. The receptors were gathered from a pool of human donors with HIV.

This clonotype appeared many times. This chain joins TRBV12-3 or TRBV12-4 and TRBJ2-7; 8 nucleotides match TRBD1. The CDR3 runs to 14 residues. Unmatched junction bases numbered 5, after V lost 2 bases and J lost 5 bases. In DNA form, the CDR3 reads TGTGCCAGCAGTTTAATGGACAGGGCCCACGAGCAGTACTTC. Its protein product is CASSLMDRAHEQYF.

Ten or more counts support this clonotype. The rearrangement uses TRBV7-2 and TRBJ2-3; D not resolved. The CDR3 consists of 14 residues. CDR1 SGHTA and CDR2 FQGNSA come from the germline V gene. V was cut by 3 bases and J by 2 bases, with 9 bases left in between. The CDR3 nucleotides are TGTGCCAGCAGCTTTTTGGTCTTCACAGATACGCAGTATTTT. Its protein is CASSFLVFTDTQYF. The full variable domain, with the rest looked up from reference TRBV7-2 and TRBJ2-3, is GAGVSQSPSNKVTEKGKDVELRCDPISGHTALYWYRQSLGQGLEFLIYFQGNSAPDKSGLPSDRFSAERTGGSVSTLTIQRTQQEDSAVYLCASSFLVFTDTQYFGPGTRLTVL.

This clonotype was counted at least ten times. The CDR3 region has the DNA TGTGCCAGCAGCGCAAGTCCGAAGGGGGCTGAAGCTTTCTTT. Amino acid sequence: CASSASPKGAEAFF. The chain combines TRBV5-6 with TRBJ1-1; D is perhaps TRBD1 (6 bases). The V gene lost 4 bases and the J gene lost 6 bases, with 16 bases spanning the gap. Germline V lookup: CDR1 SGHDT, CDR2 YYEEEE. The length of the CDR3 is 14 residues.

This clonotype appeared a few times. The chain uses TRBV28 and TRBJ2-7, with D perhaps TRBD1 (5 bases). Trimming cost V 6 bases and J 3 bases, with 12 bases left between them. The CDR3 runs to 13 residues. Germline lookup yields CDR1 MDHEN and CDR2 SYDVKM. The CDR3: CASSRQPGYEQYF. The DNA for the CDR3 is TGTGCCAGCAGCCGACAGCCGGGCTACGAGCAGTACTTC.

This clonotype was observed many times. The chain recombines TRBV6-5 with TRBJ1-1; the D is unclear. The CDR3 runs to 11 residues. The ends were cut back, 6 bases at V and 8 bases at J, with 10 bases in the middle. Germline V gives CDR1 MNHEY, CDR2 SVGAGI. Written as DNA, the CDR3 is TGTGCCAGCAGCTCACGGGAGGAAGCTTTCTTT. This translates into CASSSREEAFF.

This chain connects TRBV7-9 to TRBJ2-1, with 9 nucleotides matching TRBD2. The V gene end was trimmed by 3 bases and the J gene end by 8 bases; junction bases not matched to a gene: 8. In germline, CDR1 is SEHNR, CDR2 FQNEAQ (reference sequence). The CDR3 is 15 residues long. The CDR3 loop is CASSFPSGIGYEQFF. CDR3 coding DNA: TGTGCCAGCAGCTTTCCTAGCGGGATTGGTTATGAGCAGTTCTTC.

The CDR3 here is CASSLGSVPNEKLFF. The DNA of the CDR3 is TGTGCCAGCAGCTTGGGATCAGTACCTAATGAAAAACTGTTTTTT. The V gene is TRBV7-2, the J gene TRBJ1-4, with D unresolved. CDR1 and CDR2 (germline): SGHTA, FQGNSA. CDR3 size: 15 residues. V was pared by 3 bases and J by 3 bases, with 11 bases between.

The V gene is TRBV5-1, the J gene TRBJ2-1, with 7 bases matching TRBD2. The V segment lost 4 bases and the J segment 0 bases; nucleotides outside the gene matches: 7. The CDR3 length is 16 residues. The germline V gene encodes CDR1 SGHRS and CDR2 YFSETQ. CDR3 nucleotides: TGCGCCAGCAGCCGTCTAGCGGCGAGCTCCTACAATGAGCAGTTCTTC. Translated, it gives CASSRLAASSYNEQFF.

V usage is TRBV5-1 and J usage is TRBJ2-3; D is ambiguous. V gave up 6 bases and J gave up 0 bases, with 8 bases separating them. From germline, CDR1 is SGHRS and CDR2 YFSETQ. CDR3 length: 13 residues. DNA of the CDR3: TGCGCCAGCACAGCGTCTAGCACAGATACGCAGTATTTT. As protein: CASTASSTDTQYF.